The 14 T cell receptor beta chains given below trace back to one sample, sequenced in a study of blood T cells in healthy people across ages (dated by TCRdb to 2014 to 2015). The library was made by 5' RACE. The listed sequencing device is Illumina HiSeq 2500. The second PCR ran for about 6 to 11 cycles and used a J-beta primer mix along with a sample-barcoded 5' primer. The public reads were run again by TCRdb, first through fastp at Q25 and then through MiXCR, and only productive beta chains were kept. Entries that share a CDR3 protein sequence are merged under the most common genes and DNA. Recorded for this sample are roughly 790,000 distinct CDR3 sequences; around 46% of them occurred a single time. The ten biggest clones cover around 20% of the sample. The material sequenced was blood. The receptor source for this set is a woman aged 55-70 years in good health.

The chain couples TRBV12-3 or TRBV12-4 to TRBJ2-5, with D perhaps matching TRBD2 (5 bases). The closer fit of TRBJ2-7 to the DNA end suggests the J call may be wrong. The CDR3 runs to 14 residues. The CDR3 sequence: CASRTSGGIYEQYF. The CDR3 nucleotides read TGTGCCAGCAGGACGAGCGGAGGAATCTACGAGCAGTACTTC.

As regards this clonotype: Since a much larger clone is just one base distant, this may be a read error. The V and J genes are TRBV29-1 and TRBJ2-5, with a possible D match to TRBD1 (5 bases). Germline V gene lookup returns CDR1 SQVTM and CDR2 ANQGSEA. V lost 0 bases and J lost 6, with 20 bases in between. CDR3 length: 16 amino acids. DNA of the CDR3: TGCAGCGTTGAAGATCGTGCAGGGTTGGCCGTCCAGACCCAGTACTTC. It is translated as CSVEDRAGLAVQTQYF.

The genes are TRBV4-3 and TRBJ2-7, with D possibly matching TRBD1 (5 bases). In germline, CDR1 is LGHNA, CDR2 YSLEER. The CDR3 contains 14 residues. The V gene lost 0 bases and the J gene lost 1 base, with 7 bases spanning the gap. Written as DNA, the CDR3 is TGCGCCAGCAGCCAAGACCGGACATCCTACGAGCAGTACTTC. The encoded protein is CASSQDRTSYEQYF.

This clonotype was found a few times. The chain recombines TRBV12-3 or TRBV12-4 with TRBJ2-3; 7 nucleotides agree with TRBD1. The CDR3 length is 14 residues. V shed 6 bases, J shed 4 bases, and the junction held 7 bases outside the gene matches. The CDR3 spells CASRTRGISDTQYF. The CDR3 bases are TGTGCCAGCAGGACCAGGGGGATTTCAGATACGCAGTATTTT.

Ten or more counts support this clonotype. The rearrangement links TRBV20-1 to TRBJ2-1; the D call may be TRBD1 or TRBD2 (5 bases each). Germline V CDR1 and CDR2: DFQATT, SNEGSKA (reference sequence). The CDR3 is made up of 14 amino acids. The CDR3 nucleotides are TGCAGCGATCGAGCTTGGGACGGCTACAATGAGCAGTTCTTC. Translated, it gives CSDRAWDGYNEQFF.

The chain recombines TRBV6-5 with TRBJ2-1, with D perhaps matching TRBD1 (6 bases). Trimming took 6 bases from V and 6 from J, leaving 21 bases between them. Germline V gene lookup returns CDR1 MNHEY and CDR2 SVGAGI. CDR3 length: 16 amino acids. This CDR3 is CASRSLWTASRNEQFF. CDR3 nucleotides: TGTGCCAGCAGGAGCCTCTGGACAGCAAGTCGCAATGAGCAGTTCTTC.

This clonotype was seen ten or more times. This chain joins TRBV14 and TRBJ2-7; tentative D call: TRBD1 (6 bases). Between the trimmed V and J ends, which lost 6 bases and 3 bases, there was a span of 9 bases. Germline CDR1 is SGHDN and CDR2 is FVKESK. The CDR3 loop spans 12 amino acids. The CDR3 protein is CASRQGNYEQYF. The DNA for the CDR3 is TGTGCCAGCAGACAGGGAAACTACGAGCAGTACTTC.

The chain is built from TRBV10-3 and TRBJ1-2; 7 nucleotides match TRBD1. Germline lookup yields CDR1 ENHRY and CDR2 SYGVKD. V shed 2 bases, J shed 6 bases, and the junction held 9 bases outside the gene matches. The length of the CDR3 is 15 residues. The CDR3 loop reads CAISEPDRRQDGYTF. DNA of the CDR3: TGTGCCATCAGTGAGCCGGACAGGCGACAGGATGGCTACACCTTC.

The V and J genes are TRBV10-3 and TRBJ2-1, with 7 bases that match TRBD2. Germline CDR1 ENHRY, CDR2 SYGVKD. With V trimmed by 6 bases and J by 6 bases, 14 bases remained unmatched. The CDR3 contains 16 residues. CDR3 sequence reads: CAISPTLADGPNEQFF. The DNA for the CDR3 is TGTGCCATCAGCCCCACCCTAGCGGATGGGCCCAATGAGCAGTTCTTC.

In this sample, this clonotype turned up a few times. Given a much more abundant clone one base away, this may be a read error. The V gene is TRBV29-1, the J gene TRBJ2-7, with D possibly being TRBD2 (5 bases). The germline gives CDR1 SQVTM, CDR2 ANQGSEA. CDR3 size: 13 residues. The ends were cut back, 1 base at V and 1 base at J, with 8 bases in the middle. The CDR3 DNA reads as TGCAGCGTTGAAGGAGGGCTGTCCTACGAGCAGTACTTC. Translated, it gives CSVEGGLSYEQYF.

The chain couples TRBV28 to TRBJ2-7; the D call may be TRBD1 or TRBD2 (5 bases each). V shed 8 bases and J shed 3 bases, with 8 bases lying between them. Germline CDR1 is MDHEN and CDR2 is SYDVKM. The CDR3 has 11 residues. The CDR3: CASGDLYEQYF. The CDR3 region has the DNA TGTGCCAGCGGGGACCTCTACGAGCAGTACTTC. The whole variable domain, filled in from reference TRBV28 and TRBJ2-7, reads DVKVTQSSRYLVKRTGEKVFLECVQDMDHENMFWYRQDPGLGLRLIYFSYDVKMKEKGDIPEGYSVSREKKERFSLILESASTNQTSMYLCASGDLYEQYFGPGTRLTVT.

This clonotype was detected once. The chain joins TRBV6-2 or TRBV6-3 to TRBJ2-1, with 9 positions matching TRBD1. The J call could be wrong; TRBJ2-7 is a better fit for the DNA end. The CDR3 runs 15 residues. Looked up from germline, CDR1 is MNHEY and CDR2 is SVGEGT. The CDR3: CASSLGDREYNEQYF. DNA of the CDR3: TGTGCCAGCAGTTTAGGGGACAGGGAATACAATGAGCAGTACTTC.

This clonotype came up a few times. As DNA, the CDR3 is TGTGCCAGCAGTGACCAGCTAGTTGAGCAGTTCTTC. Protein: CASSDQLVEQFF. V usage is TRBV2 and J usage is TRBJ2-1; D gene unclear. V lost 3 bases and J lost 9, with 9 bases in between. This CDR3 has 12 residues. Germline lookup yields CDR1 SNHLY and CDR2 FYNNEI. Drawing the rest from reference TRBV2 and TRBJ2-1, the complete variable domain is EPEVTQTPSHQVTQMGQEVILRCVPISNHLYFYWYRQILGQKVEFLVSFYNNEISEKSEIFDDQFSVERPDGSNFTLKIRSTKLEDSAMYFCASSDQLVEQFFGPGTRLTVL.

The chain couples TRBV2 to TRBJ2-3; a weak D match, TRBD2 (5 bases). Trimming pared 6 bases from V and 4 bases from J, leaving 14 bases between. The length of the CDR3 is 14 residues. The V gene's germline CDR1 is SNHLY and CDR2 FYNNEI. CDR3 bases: TGTGCCAGCAGAGTGAGGGTACTATCAGATACGCAGTATTTT. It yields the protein CASRVRVLSDTQYF.